The clone carrying this TCR beta chain was detected a few times. Its specificity is not known. Trimming removed 3 bases from V and 4 bases from J, with 6 bases in between. This CDR3 contains 12 residues. Germline values: CDR1 SEHNR, CDR2 FQNEAQ (reference sequence). These data originate in a study of shared clonotypes between healthy human individuals. Study observations and caveats: Some naive CD4 clonotypes, around 4.7%, turned up in common across a handful of donors.

Sorted subsets were amplified in replicate PCRs using about 210 ng DNA, tens of thousands of T cell genomes. Clones were read by immunoSEQ multiplex PCR, and TCRdb kept only the in-frame ones, dropping some. The sample has hundreds of thousands of clones; around 95% are singletons. Positive CCR7 selection of CD45RO-negative cells yielded the naive CD8 cells, and terminally differentiated effector memory CD45RA+ cells were excluded. Caucasian adults living in Nashville, Tennessee, provided all samples. The chain couples TRBV7-9 to TRBJ1-1, with D unresolved. The sequence was obtained from a woman aged 25 to 45 in good health. Sequences were obtained from naive CD8+ T cells sorted from blood. The CDR3 loop is CASSFGSTEAFF. CDR3 nucleotides: TGTGCCAGCAGCTTTGGTTCCACTGAAGCTTTCTTT.